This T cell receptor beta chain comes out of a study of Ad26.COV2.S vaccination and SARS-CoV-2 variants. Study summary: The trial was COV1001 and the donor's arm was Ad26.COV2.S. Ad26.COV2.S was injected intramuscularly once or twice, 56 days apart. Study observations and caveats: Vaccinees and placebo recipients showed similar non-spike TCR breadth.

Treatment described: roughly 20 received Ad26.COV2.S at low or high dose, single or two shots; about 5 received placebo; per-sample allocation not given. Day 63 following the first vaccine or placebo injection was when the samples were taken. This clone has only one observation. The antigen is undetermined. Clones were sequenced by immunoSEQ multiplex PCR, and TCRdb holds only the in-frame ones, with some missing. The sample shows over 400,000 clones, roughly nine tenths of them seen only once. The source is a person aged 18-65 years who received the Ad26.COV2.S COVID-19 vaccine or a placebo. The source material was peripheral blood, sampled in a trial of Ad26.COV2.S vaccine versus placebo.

The CDR3 is CASSSGTGYTGELFF. CDR3 DNA sequence: TGTGCCAGCAGCTCTGGGACAGGTTATACCGGGGAGCTGTTTTTT. The J gene is TRBJ2-2, the V gene TRBV7-9; 8 nucleotides align to TRBD1. Unmatched junction bases numbered 6, after V lost 4 bases and J lost 5 bases. CDR3 size: 15 residues. Germline V CDR1 and CDR2: SEHNR, FQNEAQ (reference sequence).